This T cell receptor (beta chain) was retrieved from a study of human T cells and chemical hapten exposure. Whole-study context: Readings were taken at 6 days from patch tests that had applied 0.01% DPC to the upper back.

TCRdb re-derived calls from the RACE reads in MiXCR, one entry per CDR3 protein. The sample consists of roughly 89,000 distinct CDR3 sequences, about a tenth of them appearing once. V lost 1 base to trimming and J lost 2 bases, with 12 bases between them. The CDR3 length is 15 residues. Germline CDR1 is MNHEY and CDR2 is SMNVEV (reference sequence). The time point denotes: patch test 3, about 24 weeks after DPC sensitization. Indicated treatment: therapeutic diphenylcyclopropenone sensitization with weekly scalp DPC. This clonotype was detected many times. The chain has TRBV27 and TRBJ2-7, with D possibly TRBD2 on 5 matching bases. The sequenced sample was whole blood, obtained in connection with sensitization to the hapten diphenylcyclopropenone (DPC). The sequence came from a woman aged 30 to 39 with alopecia areata. Some clones in this sample may be carry-over from other donors' samples. The CDR3, as DNA: TGTGCCAGCAGTTTATACGGGGTCCCAACCTACGAGCAGTACTTC. This sequence encodes CASSLYGVPTYEQYF.